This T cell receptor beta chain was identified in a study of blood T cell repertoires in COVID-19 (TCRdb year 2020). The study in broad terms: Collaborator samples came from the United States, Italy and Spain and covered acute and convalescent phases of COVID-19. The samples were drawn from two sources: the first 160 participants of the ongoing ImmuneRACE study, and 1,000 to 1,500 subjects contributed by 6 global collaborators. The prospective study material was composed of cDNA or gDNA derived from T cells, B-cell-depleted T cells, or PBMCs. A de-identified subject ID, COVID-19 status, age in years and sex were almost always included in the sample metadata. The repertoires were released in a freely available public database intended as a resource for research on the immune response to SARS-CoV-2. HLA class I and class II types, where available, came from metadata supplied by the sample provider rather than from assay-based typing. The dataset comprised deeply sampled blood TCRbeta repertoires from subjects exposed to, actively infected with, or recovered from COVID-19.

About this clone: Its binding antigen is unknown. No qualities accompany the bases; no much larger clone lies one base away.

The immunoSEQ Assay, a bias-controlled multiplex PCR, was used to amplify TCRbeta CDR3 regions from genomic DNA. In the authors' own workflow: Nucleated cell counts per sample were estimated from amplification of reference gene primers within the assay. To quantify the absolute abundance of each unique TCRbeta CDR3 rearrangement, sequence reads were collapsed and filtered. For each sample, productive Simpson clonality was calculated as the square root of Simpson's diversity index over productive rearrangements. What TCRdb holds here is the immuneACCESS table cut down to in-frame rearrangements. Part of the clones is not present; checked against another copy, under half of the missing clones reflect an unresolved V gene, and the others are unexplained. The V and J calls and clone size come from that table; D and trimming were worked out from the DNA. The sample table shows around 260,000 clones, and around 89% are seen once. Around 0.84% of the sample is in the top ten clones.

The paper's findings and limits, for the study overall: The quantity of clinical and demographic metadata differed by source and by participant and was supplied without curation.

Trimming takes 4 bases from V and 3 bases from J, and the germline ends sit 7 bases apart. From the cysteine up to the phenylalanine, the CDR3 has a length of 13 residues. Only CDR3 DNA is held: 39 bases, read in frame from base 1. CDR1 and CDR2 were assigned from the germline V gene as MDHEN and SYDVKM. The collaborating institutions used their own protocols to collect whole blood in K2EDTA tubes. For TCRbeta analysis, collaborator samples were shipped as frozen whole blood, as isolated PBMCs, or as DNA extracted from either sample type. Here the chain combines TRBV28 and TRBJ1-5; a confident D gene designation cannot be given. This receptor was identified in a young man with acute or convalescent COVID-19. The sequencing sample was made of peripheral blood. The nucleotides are TGTGCCAGCAGTTCCTTCCCCAATCAGCCCCAGCATTTT. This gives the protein CASSSFPNQPQHF.